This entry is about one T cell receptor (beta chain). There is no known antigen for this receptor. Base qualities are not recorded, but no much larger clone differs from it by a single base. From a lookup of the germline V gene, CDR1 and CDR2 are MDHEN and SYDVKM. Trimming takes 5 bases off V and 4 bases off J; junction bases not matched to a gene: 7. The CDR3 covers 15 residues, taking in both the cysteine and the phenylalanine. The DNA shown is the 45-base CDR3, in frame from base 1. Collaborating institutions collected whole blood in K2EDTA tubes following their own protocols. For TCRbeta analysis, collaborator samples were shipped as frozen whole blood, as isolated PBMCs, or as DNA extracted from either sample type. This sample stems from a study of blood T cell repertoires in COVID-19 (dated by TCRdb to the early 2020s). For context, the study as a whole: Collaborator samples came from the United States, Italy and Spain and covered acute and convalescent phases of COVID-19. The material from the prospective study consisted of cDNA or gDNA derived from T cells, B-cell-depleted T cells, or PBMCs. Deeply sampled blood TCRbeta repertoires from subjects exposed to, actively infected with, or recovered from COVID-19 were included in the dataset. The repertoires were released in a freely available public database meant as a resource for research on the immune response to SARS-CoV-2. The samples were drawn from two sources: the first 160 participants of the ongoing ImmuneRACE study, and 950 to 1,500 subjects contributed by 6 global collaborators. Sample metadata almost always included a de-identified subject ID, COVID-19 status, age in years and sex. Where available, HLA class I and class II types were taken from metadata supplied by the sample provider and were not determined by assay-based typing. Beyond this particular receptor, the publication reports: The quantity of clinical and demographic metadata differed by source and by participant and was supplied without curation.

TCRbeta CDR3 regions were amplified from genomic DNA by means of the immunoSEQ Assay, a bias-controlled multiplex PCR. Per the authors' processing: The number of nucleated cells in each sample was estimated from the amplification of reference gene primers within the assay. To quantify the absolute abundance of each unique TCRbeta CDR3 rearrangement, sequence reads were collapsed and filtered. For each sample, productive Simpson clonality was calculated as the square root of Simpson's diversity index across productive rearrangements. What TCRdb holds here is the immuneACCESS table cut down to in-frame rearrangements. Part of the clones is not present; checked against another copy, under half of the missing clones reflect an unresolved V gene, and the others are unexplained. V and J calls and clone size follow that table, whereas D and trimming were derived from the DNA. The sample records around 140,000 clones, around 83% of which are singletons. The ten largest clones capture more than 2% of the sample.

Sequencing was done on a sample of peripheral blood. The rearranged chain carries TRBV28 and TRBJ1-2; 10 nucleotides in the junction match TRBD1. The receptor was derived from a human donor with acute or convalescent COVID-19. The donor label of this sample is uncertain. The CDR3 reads CASSPPRQGAYGYTF. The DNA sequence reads TGTGCCAGCAGTCCCCCGAGACAGGGGGCCTATGGCTACACCTTC.